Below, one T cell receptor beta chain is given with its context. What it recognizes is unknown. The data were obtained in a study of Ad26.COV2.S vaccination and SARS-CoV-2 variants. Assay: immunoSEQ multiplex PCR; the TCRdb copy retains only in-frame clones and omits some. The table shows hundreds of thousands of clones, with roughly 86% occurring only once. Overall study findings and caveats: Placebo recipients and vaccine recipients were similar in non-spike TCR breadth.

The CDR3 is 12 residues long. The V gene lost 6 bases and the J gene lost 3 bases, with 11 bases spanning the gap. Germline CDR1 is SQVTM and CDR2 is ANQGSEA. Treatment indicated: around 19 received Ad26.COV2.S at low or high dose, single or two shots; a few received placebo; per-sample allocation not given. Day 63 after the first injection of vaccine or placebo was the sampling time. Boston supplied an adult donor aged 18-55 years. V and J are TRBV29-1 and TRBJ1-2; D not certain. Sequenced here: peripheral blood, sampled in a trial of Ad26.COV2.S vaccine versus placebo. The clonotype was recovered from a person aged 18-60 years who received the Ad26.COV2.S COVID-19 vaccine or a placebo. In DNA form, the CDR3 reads TGCAGCGTGTCAGGTCAAGACTATGGCTACACCTTC. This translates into CSVSGQDYGYTF.